A selection of T cell receptor beta chains follows, all from one sample in a study of shared clonotypes between healthy human individuals. This table comes from immunoSEQ multiplex PCR, and its TCRdb copy is limited to in-frame clones, with some not included. The data show about 2.5 million clones, just under 95% seen once. Source material: naive CD4+ T cells from PBMCs. Receptor source: a man between 18 and 29 years old in good health. Some clones in this sample may be carry-over from other donors' samples. The CDR3 runs from the conserved cysteine through the conserved F or W. The D gene is left open where the match is weak. Clone size is shown for a subset of rows, as once, few, many or a class of expanded clone.

size,J,V,D,CDR3,DNA
NA,TRBJ1-2,TRBV14,NA,CASSQQSGVIGYTF,TGTGCCAGCAGCCAACAATCGGGGGTTATCGGCTACACCTTC
NA,TRBJ1-5,TRBV30,NA,CAWSQPLRGNQPQHF,TGTGCCTGGAGTCAACCCCTCCGAGGCAATCAGCCCCAGCATTTT
NA,TRBJ2-3,TRBV5-6,TRBD2,CASSLATSGSTDTQYF,TGTGCCAGCAGCTTGGCTACTAGCGGTAGCACAGATACGCAGTATTTT
NA,TRBJ2-7,TRBV11-2,TRBD2,CASSTGLGGTYEQYF,TGTGCCAGCAGCACAGGACTGGGGGGGACCTACGAGCAGTACTTC
NA,TRBJ2-3,TRBV2,NA,CASRLQGYTDTQYF,TGTGCCAGCAGATTACAGGGATACACAGATACGCAGTATTTT
NA,TRBJ2-4,TRBV5-1,NA,CASSYENIQYF,TGCGCCAGCAGCTACGAAAACATTCAGTACTTC
NA,TRBJ2-7,TRBV27,TRBD1,CASSSPGQGNYEQYF,TGTGCCAGCAGTTCCCCGGGACAGGGCAATTACGAGCAGTACTTC
NA,TRBJ1-2,TRBV28,TRBD1,CASRLGQSNYGYTF,TGTGCCAGCAGATTGGGACAGTCAAACTATGGCTACACCTTC
NA,TRBJ1-1,TRBV5-1,NA,CASSLVTAETEAFF,TGCGCCAGCAGCTTGGTAACTGCGGAAACTGAAGCTTTCTTT
once,TRBJ1-4,TRBV27,NA,CASSPLRSGEYGKLFF,TGTGCCAGCAGTCCCCTCCGCTCAGGGGAATACGGAAAACTGTTTTTT
NA,TRBJ2-6,TRBV28,NA,CASSPGGPGANVLTF,TGTGCCAGCAGCCCCGGGGGGCCTGGGGCCAACGTCCTGACTTTC
NA,TRBJ2-1,TRBV19,TRBD2,CASSVSGTSGYNEQFF,TGTGCCAGTAGTGTTTCCGGGACTAGCGGTTACAATGAGCAGTTCTTC
NA,TRBJ2-3,TRBV12-5,TRBD2,CASGLGLAESTDTQYF,TGTGCTAGTGGTTTGGGACTAGCGGAAAGCACAGATACGCAGTATTTT
once,TRBJ2-3,TRBV19,NA,CASSISGSLGDTQYF,TGTGCCAGTAGTATCTCCGGCTCCCTAGGCGATACGCAGTATTTT
NA,TRBJ2-3,TRBV7-3,NA,CASSLYEVDTQYF,TGTGCCAGCAGCTTATATGAAGTAGATACGCAGTATTTT
NA,TRBJ1-3,TRBV7-9,NA,CASSRGFVSGNTIYF,TGTGCCAGCAGCCGGGGATTTGTCTCCGGAAACACCATATATTTT
NA,TRBJ2-5,TRBV6-5,TRBD2,CASSFSGRFQETQYF,TGTGCCAGCAGCTTTAGCGGGAGATTTCAAGAGACCCAGTACTTC
NA,TRBJ1-6,TRBV28,NA,CASTFIGKGDLPLHF,TGTGCCAGCACCTTCATTGGGAAGGGCGATCTGCCCCTCCACTTT
NA,TRBJ1-2,TRBV7-6,NA,CASSLAGTDGYTF,TGTGCCAGCAGCTTGGCTGGGACGGATGGCTACACCTTC
NA,TRBJ2-1,TRBV10-3,NA,CAISEPPGLRIAEQFF,TGTGCCATCAGTGAGCCGCCCGGGTTGAGGATAGCTGAGCAGTTCTTC
NA,TRBJ2-3,TRBV5-1,NA,CASSNGPTDTQYF,TGCGCCAGCAGCAACGGACCAACAGATACGCAGTATTTT
NA,TRBJ2-7,TRBV7-9,TRBD2,CASSPRGSGSGEQYF,TGTGCCAGCAGCCCCCGTGGTAGCGGGAGCGGTGAGCAGTACTTC
NA,TRBJ2-1,TRBV2,NA,CASRPMESFGPRGTYNEQFF,TGTGCCAGCCGTCCTATGGAGAGTTTCGGGCCGAGGGGGACCTACAATGAGCAGTTCTTC
NA,TRBJ2-4,TRBV2,NA,CATKRVDKNIQYF,TGTGCCACTAAGCGGGTTGACAAAAACATTCAGTACTTC
NA,TRBJ2-7,TRBV4-3,TRBD2,CASSQDLPGGPYEQYF,TGCGCCAGCAGCCAAGATCTCCCGGGAGGGCCCTACGAGCAGTACTTC
NA,TRBJ1-2,TRBV6-4,NA,CASSDSRFQGRDRNYGYTF,TGTGCCAGCAGTGACTCCCGGTTTCAGGGGCGTGATCGGAACTATGGCTACACCTTC
NA,TRBJ1-5,TRBV7-2,TRBD1,CASSLWTGLYQPQHF,TGTGCCAGCAGCTTGTGGACAGGGTTGTATCAGCCCCAGCATTTT
few,TRBJ2-7,TRBV2,NA,CASRATSTYEQYF,TGTGCCAGCAGGGCGACGTCTACCTACGAGCAGTACTTC
NA,TRBJ2-5,TRBV5-1,NA,CASSLVGVNQETQYF,TGCGCCAGCAGCTTGGTCGGGGTCAACCAAGAGACCCAGTACTTC
NA,TRBJ2-7,TRBV20-1,NA,CSARSHYEQYF,TGCAGTGCTAGGAGTCACTACGAGCAGTACTTC
NA,TRBJ1-4,TRBV5-1,NA,CASSLGPEEKLFF,TGCGCCAGCAGCTTGGGACCGGAAGAAAAACTGTTTTTT
NA,TRBJ2-2,TRBV9,NA,CASSVGGIGELFF,TGTGCCAGCAGCGTAGGGGGGATTGGGGAGCTGTTTTTT
NA,TRBJ2-5,TRBV5-1,TRBD2,CASSLEIAGGQETQYF,TGCGCCAGCAGCTTGGAGATAGCGGGAGGGCAAGAGACCCAGTACTTC
NA,TRBJ1-1,TRBV25-1,NA,CASRGEGSEAFF,TGTGCCAGCAGGGGGGAGGGGTCTGAAGCTTTCTTT
NA,TRBJ2-1,TRBV7-2,TRBD1,CASSSDRTTNEQFF,TGTGCCAGCAGCTCGGACAGGACCACTAATGAGCAGTTCTTC
NA,TRBJ1-2,TRBV5-1,TRBD1,CASSPGQGNDYTF,TGCGCCAGCAGCCCGGGACAGGGCAACGACTACACCTTC
once,TRBJ2-3,TRBV28,NA,CASSPGDTKKDTQYF,TGTGCCAGCAGCCCCGGGGACACGAAAAAAGATACGCAGTATTTT
NA,TRBJ2-1,TRBV18,TRBD1,CASSPLTGVNEQFF,TGTGCCAGCTCACCGCTAACAGGGGTCAATGAGCAGTTCTTC
NA,TRBJ2-2,TRBV27,TRBD1,CASKGQSVGGTGELFF,TGTGCCAGCAAGGGACAGTCGGTCGGTGGCACCGGGGAGCTGTTTTTT